This TCR beta chain was captured by sequencing in a study of T cell responses to AZD1222 COVID-19 vaccine. Study-wide background: Recipients boosted at about 4 weeks or about 12 weeks are pooled. Whole-study findings and limits: CD4 TCRs covered the whole spike, strongest at regions 160-218 and 743-854. Donors skewed white British and female; clonal diversity was possibly underestimated.

About this clone itself: The target antigen is unknown.

Produced via immunoSEQ multiplex PCR; TCRdb's table is partial and in-frame only. The sample lists about 79,000 clones, 75% to 85% seen once, with approximately 22% in the top ten. CDR1 is MRHNA, CDR2 SNTAGT, per germline. The CDR3 loop spans 15 amino acids. Trimming left V 7 bases short and J 1 base short, with 14 bases between. The clonotype was recovered from an adult in good health. Here the sequenced sample was peripheral blood, taken on day 0 of AZD1222 vaccination. The chain joins TRBV6-4 to TRBJ1-5; D ambiguous. The CDR3 spells CASTPFRRSNQPQHF. For the CDR3, the DNA is TGTGCCAGCACCCCATTCAGGAGGAGCAATCAGCCCCAGCATTTT.